These 28 T cell receptor beta chains were all obtained from the same sample, sequenced in a study of blood T cells in healthy people across ages. A second roughly 6 to 11 cycle PCR used barcoded and J-beta primers. Each CDR3 protein is one row after TCRdb ran MiXCR on the 5' RACE reads. The table includes approximately 1.5 million distinct CDR3 sequences, around 35% detected once. The sequencing sample was made of blood. The receptors derive from a woman aged 25-40 years in good health.

CDR3 sequence (DNA): TGTGCCAGCAGCTGGACAGGGATGGGCACAGATACGCAGTATTTT. Translating it yields CASSWTGMGTDTQYF. The rearrangement uses TRBV7-3 and TRBJ2-3; 8 bases match TRBD1. The CDR3 has 15 residues. The junction had 4 bases not matched to a gene; V was cut back by 4 bases and J by 1 base. Germline V lookup: CDR1 SGHTA, CDR2 FQGTGA.

This clonotype was observed a handful of times. This chain uses TRBV20-1 with TRBJ1-5, with TRBD1 as a possible D gene (5 bases). V was cut by 4 bases and J by 0 bases, with 10 bases left in between. Germline lookup yields CDR1 DFQATT and CDR2 SNEGSKA (reference sequence). CDR3 size: 14 residues. CDR3 sequence: CSATGPVSNQPQHF. In DNA, the CDR3 is TGCAGTGCTACGGGGCCGGTTAGCAATCAGCCCCAGCATTTT.

This clonotype was picked up a small number of times. The rearrangement links TRBV4-2 to TRBJ2-1; no clear D gene. The V gene's germline CDR1 is LGHNA and CDR2 YNFKEQ. The CDR3 covers 16 residues. V lost 4 bases and J 3 bases, leaving 16 bases between the germline ends. The CDR3 protein is CASSRETNIFYNEQFF. For the CDR3, the DNA is TGTGCCAGCAGCCGCGAAACCAACATATTCTACAATGAGCAGTTCTTC.

The CDR3 spells CSARDLKGSGEQYF. CDR3 DNA sequence: TGCAGTGCTAGAGATCTTAAAGGGTCAGGCGAGCAGTACTTC. The rearrangement joins TRBV20-1 to TRBJ2-5; D gene ambiguous. TRBJ2-7 matches the DNA end more closely, so the J call is doubtful. Germline loops: CDR1 DFQATT, CDR2 SNEGSKA (reference sequence). There are 14 residues in the CDR3.

The table lists this clonotype with a few counts. This sequence joins TRBV5-1 and TRBJ2-5; D remains unclear. CDR1 and CDR2 (germline): SGHRS, YFSETQ. V was clipped by 4 bases and J by 7 bases, with 17 bases between them. The CDR3 covers 14 residues. CDR3: CASSPGYAAGTQYF. The CDR3 DNA reads as TGCGCCAGCAGCCCCGGCTATGCGGCCGGGACCCAGTACTTC.

This rearrangement joins TRBV20-1 to TRBJ2-4, with a weak D call TRBD2 (6 bases). The end of the DNA fits TRBJ2-5 better, so the J call may be wrong. There are 16 residues in the CDR3. The germline V gene encodes CDR1 DFQATT and CDR2 SNEGSKA (reference sequence). The CDR3 nucleotides are TGCAGTGCTAGAGGGGATAGCGGCCCTGTAAGAGGGACCCAGTACTTC. Residues: CSARGDSGPVRGTQYF.

This clonotype was counted a few times. V is TRBV12-3 or TRBV12-4 and J is TRBJ2-1, with a weak D call TRBD1 (6 bases). Trimming took 5 bases from V and 8 from J, leaving 16 bases between them. The CDR3 runs 14 residues. In DNA form, the CDR3 reads TGTGCCAGCAGTGCAGGGGTTGGGTACGATGAGCAGTTCTTC. This gives the protein CASSAGVGYDEQFF.

V is TRBV12-3 or TRBV12-4 and J is TRBJ2-7, with D tentatively TRBD1 (5 bases). The CDR3 spans 13 residues. V was trimmed by 7 bases and J by 3 bases, leaving 13 bases between them. CDR3 bases: TGTGCCAGCAACAGAGACAGTTACTACGAGCAGTACTTC. Translated, it gives CASNRDSYYEQYF.

This chain uses TRBV4-1 with TRBJ2-7, with 9 bases aligning to TRBD1. Trimming at V came to 3 bases and at J to 6 bases, leaving 9 bases not matched to a gene. This CDR3 is built from 15 residues. Germline V CDR1 and CDR2: MGHRA, YSYEKL. The CDR3 bases are TGCGCCAGCAGCCAGACCGGGACAGGGATGGGCGAGCAGTACTTC. Its translation: CASSQTGTGMGEQYF.

There are a few counts of this clonotype. V gene TRBV6-6 combines with J gene TRBJ1-2; D remains unclear. Trimming shortened V by 7 bases and J by 4 bases, and 13 bases separated the two germline ends. Per the germline V gene, CDR1 is MNHNY and CDR2 is SVGAGI (reference sequence). This CDR3 has 13 residues. The CDR3 protein is CASTISRAYGYTF. DNA of the CDR3: TGTGCCAGCACCATCAGTAGGGCCTATGGCTACACCTTC.

This clonotype came up a few times. V gene TRBV20-1 combines with J gene TRBJ1-1, with no clear D. The CDR3 is 14 residues long. The germline V and J ends were trimmed by 4 bases and 3 bases, with 15 bases remaining between them. Germline-derived CDR1 and CDR2 are DFQATT and SNEGSKA (reference sequence). Here the CDR3 reads CSATLSSRYTEAFF. In DNA, the CDR3 is TGCAGTGCTACACTTTCCTCTAGATACACTGAAGCTTTCTTT.

This clonotype showed up just a few times. V usage is TRBV2 and J usage is TRBJ2-3, with 9 bases that match TRBD1. Trimming removed 6 bases from V and 2 bases from J; junction bases left unmatched: 6. The CDR3 contains 15 residues. CDR1 and CDR2 (germline): SNHLY, FYNNEI. DNA for the CDR3: TGTGCCAGCAGGGCAGGACAGGGGCTCACAGATACGCAGTATTTT. This codes for CASRAGQGLTDTQYF.

This clonotype was detected many times. The chain uses TRBV7-9 and TRBJ2-5; tentatively, D is TRBD2 (6 bases). Trimming removed 5 bases from V and 6 bases from J, with 16 bases in between. Germline assignment: CDR1 SEHNR and CDR2 FQNEAQ (reference sequence). The CDR3 length is 14 residues. Here the CDR3 DNA reads TGTGCCAGCAGCAATCTGGGGGGTTCCAAGACCCAGTACTTC. It encodes CASSNLGGSKTQYF. The variable domain in full, completed from reference TRBV7-9 and TRBJ2-5, reads DTGVSQNPRHKITKRGQNVTFRCDPISEHNRLYWYRQTLGQGPEFLTYFQNEAQLEKSRLLSDRFSAERPKGSFSTLEIQRTEQGDSAMYLCASSNLGGSKTQYFGPGTRLLVL.

A remark on this clonotype: A read error may explain this, as a much larger clone is one base away. CDR3 amino acids: CASSELAGGPNEQYF. DNA of the CDR3: TGTGCCAGCAGCGAACTAGCGGGGGGGCCAAATGAGCAGTACTTC. The chain couples TRBV9 to TRBJ2-5, with TRBD2 matching over 13 bases. The CDR3 has 15 residues. The V gene's germline CDR1 is SGDLS and CDR2 YYNGEE. The J segment lost 11 bases and the V segment lost 3 bases, leaving 10 bases of the junction unmatched.

This clonotype came up many times. The chain has TRBV29-1 and TRBJ2-5; tentatively, D is TRBD1 (5 bases). The V and J ends lost 0 bases and 6 bases respectively, with 17 bases between them. This CDR3 region has 15 residues. From germline, CDR1 is SQVTM and CDR2 ANQGSEA. The CDR3 DNA reads TGCAGCGTTGAAGAATGGGTACGGCAGGGTAAGACCCAGTACTTC. This codes for CSVEEWVRQGKTQYF.

This chain links TRBV6-6 with TRBJ2-5; 10 bases agree with TRBD1. V lost 5 bases, J lost 8 bases, and 11 bases stayed unmatched. The germline CDR1 and CDR2 sequences are MNHNY and SVGAGI (reference sequence). The CDR3 loop spans 15 amino acids. CDR3 amino acids: CASSTGQGPPDTQYF. The CDR3 DNA is TGTGCCAGCAGTACGGGACAGGGGCCCCCAGATACCCAGTACTTC.

V and J are TRBV5-1 and TRBJ2-3; D may be TRBD1 (5 bases). V was clipped by 9 bases and J by 1 base, with 12 bases between them. Germline-derived CDR1 and CDR2 are SGHRS and YFSETQ. The CDR3 is 13 residues long. The DNA for the CDR3 is TGCGCCACGCACCAGGGCGGCACAGATACGCAGTATTTT. This sequence encodes CATHQGGTDTQYF.

The J gene is TRBJ2-2, the V gene TRBV13; TRBD2 aligns across 10 bases. CDR1 PRHDT and CDR2 FYEKMQ come from the germline V gene (reference sequence). CDR3 length equals 14 residues. V was pared by 10 bases and J by 7 bases, with 9 bases of the junction left unmatched. CDR3 sequence (DNA): TGTGCCACCAAAGGGACTAGCGAACACGGGGAGCTGTTTTTT. Translation: CATKGTSEHGELFF.

In nucleotides, the CDR3 is TGTGCCAGCTCACCAGGGACTAGCGGCTCCAATACGCAGTATTTT. It yields the protein CASSPGTSGSNTQYF. The chain employs TRBV18 and TRBJ2-3; 11 bases fit TRBD2. Germline V lookup: CDR1 KGHSH, CDR2 LQKENI. This CDR3 has 15 residues. V was clipped by 2 bases and J by 7 bases; unmatched bases: 5.

The chain has TRBV5-5 and TRBJ1-2, with D possibly matching TRBD1 (6 bases). CDR1 and CDR2 (germline): SGHKS, YYEKEE (reference sequence). The CDR3 contains 15 residues. V was clipped by 0 bases and J by 4 bases, with 13 bases between them. In nucleotides, the CDR3 is TGTGCCAGCAGCTTGGCCTCAGGGGTGGGCTATGGCTACACCTTC. Translation: CASSLASGVGYGYTF.

CDR3 sequence reads: CSARDWAGVGDTQYF. CDR3 bases: TGCAGTGCTAGAGATTGGGCGGGAGTGGGAGATACGCAGTATTTT. This chain joins TRBV20-1 and TRBJ2-3, with 7 bases matching TRBD2. V was clipped by 0 bases and J by 5 bases; unmatched bases: 8. The CDR3 covers 15 residues. Germline-derived CDR1 and CDR2 are DFQATT and SNEGSKA (reference sequence).

This clonotype has a handful of counts. The V call is TRBV29-1, the J call TRBJ2-1; possibly TRBD1 for D (5 bases). Trimming shortened V by 0 bases and J by 6 bases, and 12 bases separated the two germline ends. The CDR3 totals 14 residues. Germline values: CDR1 SQVTM, CDR2 ANQGSEA. The CDR3 region has the DNA TGCAGCGTTGAAGAAGGGGCAGGCTCCAATGAGCAGTTCTTC. As protein: CSVEEGAGSNEQFF.

The gene calls are TRBV2 and TRBJ2-1, with 7 positions matching TRBD1. The J call may be wrong; the DNA end is better matched by TRBJ2-7. Looked up from germline, CDR1 is SNHLY and CDR2 is FYNNEI. CDR3 length: 14 amino acids. This CDR3 is CASRDTQGFYEQYF. CDR3 DNA sequence: TGTGCCAGCAGAGACACACAGGGGTTCTACGAGCAGTACTTC.

On this clonotype: This clone may be a read error of a much larger clone one base away. The chain links TRBV10-3 to TRBJ2-5; D uncertain. Germline V gene sequence: CDR1 ENHRY, CDR2 SYGVKD. The CDR3 contains 12 residues. The V and J ends lost 4 bases and 1 base respectively, with 4 bases between them. The CDR3 protein is CAISGSQETQYF. In nucleotides, the CDR3 is TGTGCCATCAGTGGCAGCCAAGAGACCCAGTACTTC.

This chain links TRBV2 with TRBJ2-7; the D is unclear. CDR1 is SNHLY, CDR2 FYNNEI, per germline. The germline V and J ends were trimmed by 8 bases and 6 bases, with 14 bases remaining between them. The CDR3 length is 12 residues. CDR3 residues: CASGPLALEQYF. CDR3 DNA sequence: TGTGCCAGCGGGCCTTTAGCTCTCGAGCAGTACTTC. Full variable domain (missing parts from reference TRBV2 and TRBJ2-7): EPEVTQTPSHQVTQMGQEVILRCVPISNHLYFYWYRQILGQKVEFLVSFYNNEISEKSEIFDDQFSVERPDGSNFTLKIRSTKLEDSAMYFCASGPLALEQYFGPGTRLTVT.

This clonotype came up a few times. The DNA is left out, because the CDR3 cannot be placed on it with certainty; the CDR3 is given as TCRdb lists it. The chain couples TRBV5-6 to TRBJ2-1; the table's D call of TRBD1 was not tested on the DNA. The germline V gene encodes CDR1 SGHDT and CDR2 YYEEEE. The CDR3 sequence runs 12 residues, both termini included. The CDR3 protein is CASSLVGQGAFF.

The gene calls are TRBV11-2 and TRBJ1-4, with TRBD1 matching 8 bases. Germline V gene lookup returns CDR1 SGHAT and CDR2 FQNNGV. J lost 5 bases, V lost 4 bases, and 9 bases had no gene match. This CDR3 contains 16 residues. CDR3 nucleotide sequence: TGTGCCAGCAGCTCATTATTAGGACAGGGCAATGAAAAACTGTTTTTT. This codes for CASSSLLGQGNEKLFF.

This chain uses TRBV20-1 with TRBJ1-2; 7 nucleotides line up with TRBD1. Germline assignment: CDR1 DFQATT and CDR2 SNEGSKA (reference sequence). V gave up 3 bases and J gave up 1 base; unmatched junction bases: 8. The CDR3 sequence is 15 residues long. Here the CDR3 reads CSASRQGEGNYGYTF. CDR3 sequence (DNA): TGCAGTGCTAGCCGACAGGGAGAGGGTAACTATGGCTACACCTTC.